A selection of T cell receptor beta chains follows, all from one sample in a study of blood T cells in healthy people across ages. TCRdb redid the calling of the 5' RACE reads with MiXCR, one entry per CDR3 protein. The repertoire consists of 1.5 million to 2 million distinct CDR3 sequences, with 49% occurring once and the leading ten covering less than 2.5%. Sequencing was performed on blood. These receptors all stem from a woman between 40 and 55 years old in good health. The CDR3 runs from the conserved cysteine through the conserved F or W. Fields, in order: D gene, clone size, CDR3 length, V gene, J gene, CDR3 protein, CDR3 DNA. The D gene is left open where the match is weak. Size tells how often a clone was seen (once, few, many) or the class of an expanded clone, and some rows leave it out.

TRBD1	NA	16	TRBV4-2	TRBJ1-1	CASSQEGTGVNTEAFF	TGTGCCAGCAGCCAAGAGGGGACAGGGGTGAACACTGAAGCTTTCTTT
NA	NA	13	TRBV28	TRBJ2-5	CASSSPYGELGYF	TGTGCCAGCAGTTCACCGTACGGGGAGCTTGGGTACTTC
NA	NA	15	TRBV6-5	TRBJ2-3	CASSNPAGTTDTQYF	TGTGCCAGCAGCAACCCGGCGGGGACCACAGATACGCAGTATTTT
NA	NA	15	TRBV5-1	TRBJ1-6	CASSLEVLEGSPLHF	TGCGCCAGCAGCTTGGAAGTCCTGGAGGGGTCACCCCTCCACTTT
NA	NA	12	TRBV7-2	TRBJ2-5	CASSPPRLTQYF	TGTGCCAGCAGTCCCCCCCGGTTGACCCAGTACTTC
TRBD1	once	13	TRBV5-6	TRBJ1-2	CATVRDRGYGYTF	TGTGCCACCGTACGGGACAGGGGTTATGGCTACACCTTC
TRBD2	NA	17	TRBV27	TRBJ2-3	CASSPFLAGGLTDTQYF	TGTGCCAGCAGCCCCTTTCTAGCGGGGGGGCTCACAGATACGCAGTATTTT
NA	few	14	TRBV6-5	TRBJ2-7	CASSYSQGHREQYF	TGTGCCAGCAGTTACTCCCAGGGTCATCGCGAGCAGTACTTC
NA	few	15	TRBV4-3	TRBJ2-5	CASSQGRTPQETQYF	TGCGCCAGCAGCCAGGGACGGACTCCACAAGAGACCCAGTACTTC
NA	few	15	TRBV6-1	TRBJ2-7	CASSEVPDRIYEQYF	TGTGCCAGCAGTGAAGTCCCCGACAGGATCTACGAGCAGTACTTC
TRBD2	NA	17	TRBV7-6	TRBJ2-1	CASSGGGGGGSYNEQFF	TGTGCCAGCAGCGGAGGAGGAGGCGGGGGCTCCTACAATGAGCAGTTCTTC
TRBD2	few	14	TRBV20-1	TRBJ2-7	CSARASGGVYEQYF	TGCAGTGCTAGAGCTAGCGGGGGGGTCTACGAGCAGTACTTC
NA	NA	14	TRBV25-1	TRBJ2-3	CASSPKGTTDTQYF	TGTGCCAGCAGTCCGAAAGGGACGACAGATACGCAGTATTTT
TRBD1	NA	17	TRBV7-9	TRBJ1-1	CASSPKSIQGADTEAFF	TGTGCCAGCAGCCCAAAAAGTATTCAGGGGGCGGACACTGAAGCTTTCTTT
NA	few	15	TRBV5-1	TRBJ2-1	CASTTGDSSYNEQFF	TGCGCCAGCACCACCGGTGATAGCTCCTACAATGAGCAGTTCTTC
NA	NA	14	TRBV6-2/TRBV6-3	TRBJ2-7	CASSTDRGSHEQYF	TGTGCCAGCAGTACCGACAGAGGCTCCCACGAGCAGTACTTC
TRBD2	NA	16	TRBV5-1	TRBJ2-7	CASSLEGGVGSYEQYF	TGCGCCAGCAGCTTGGAGGGAGGGGTTGGGTCCTACGAGCAGTACTTC
TRBD2	NA	15	TRBV20-1	TRBJ2-7	CSASELAGDPREQYF	TGCAGTGCTAGTGAACTAGCGGGGGACCCTAGGGAGCAGTACTTC
NA	few	17	TRBV7-9	TRBJ2-1	CASSLPPRDNSYNEQFF	TGTGCCAGCAGCTTACCTCCCCGGGACAACTCCTACAATGAGCAGTTCTTC
NA	NA	15	TRBV9	TRBJ2-3	CASSVGSGLTDTQYF	TGTGCCAGCAGCGTCGGATCCGGTCTCACAGATACGCAGTATTTT
NA	NA	13	TRBV5-1	TRBJ2-1	CASSLEQGNEQFF	TGCGCCAGCAGCTTGGAGCAGGGGAATGAGCAGTTCTTC
NA	NA	14	TRBV29-1	TRBJ2-7	CSVVLVTPSYEQYF	TGCAGCGTTGTACTGGTTACTCCTTCCTACGAGCAGTACTTC
TRBD1	NA	16	TRBV7-9	TRBJ1-2	CASSLALTGTGYGYTF	TGTGCCAGCAGCTTAGCGCTAACCGGGACAGGGTACGGCTACACCTTC
NA	NA	15	TRBV7-2	TRBJ2-7	CASSALPTSSNEQYF	TGTGCCAGCAGCGCCCTTCCTACTAGCAGCAATGAGCAGTACTTC
NA	NA	13	TRBV7-9	TRBJ2-7	CASSLAGALEQYF	TGTGCCAGCAGCTTAGCGGGGGCCCTCGAGCAGTACTTC
NA	NA	15	TRBV18	TRBJ1-5	CASSLDDRRNQPQHF	TGTGCCAGCTCACTTGACGACAGGCGCAATCAGCCCCAGCATTTT
TRBD1	NA	15	TRBV12-3/TRBV12-4	TRBJ1-4	CASTESRGQGEKLFF	TGTGCCAGCACCGAATCTCGCGGACAGGGCGAAAAACTGTTTTTT
NA	NA	17	TRBV6-1	TRBJ2-7	CASRGANRGRRGYEQYF	TGTGCCAGCAGAGGGGCCAATCGGGGGCGACGGGGCTACGAGCAGTACTTC
NA	few	15	TRBV6-2/TRBV6-3	TRBJ2-5	CASSLTGRIQETQYF	TGTGCCAGCAGCCTTACCGGACGGATTCAAGAGACCCAGTACTTC
TRBD1	NA	16	TRBV6-5	TRBJ1-6	CASSMTGDGDNSPLHF	TGTGCCAGCAGTATGACAGGGGATGGGGATAATTCACCCCTCCACTTT
TRBD1	NA	17	TRBV27	TRBJ1-4	CASSHYDRGREDEKLFF	TGTGCCAGCTCACACTACGACAGGGGAAGAGAGGATGAAAAACTGTTTTTT
TRBD2	NA	16	TRBV5-4	TRBJ2-1	CASRKASGGAEGEQFF	TGTGCCAGCAGGAAAGCTAGCGGGGGGGCCGAGGGTGAGCAGTTCTTC
NA	many	15	TRBV10-1	TRBJ2-4	CASSDGDVAKNIQYF	TGCGCCAGCAGTGACGGGGATGTAGCCAAAAACATTCAGTACTTC
TRBD2	few	18	TRBV11-1	TRBJ2-1	CASSLPLAGGLPYNEQFF	TGTGCCAGCAGCTTACCGCTAGCGGGGGGGCTTCCCTACAATGAGCAGTTCTTC
NA	NA	16	TRBV5-5	TRBJ2-7	CASIGGPGASSYEQYF	TGTGCCAGCATCGGGGGTCCGGGCGCCAGCTCCTACGAGCAGTACTTC
NA	NA	13	TRBV12-5	TRBJ2-3	CASGLNFTDTQYF	TGTGCTAGTGGTTTGAACTTCACAGATACGCAGTATTTT
NA	NA	14	TRBV20-1	TRBJ1-4	CSASYSGVGEKLFF	TGCAGTGCTAGTTATTCAGGGGTTGGTGAAAAACTGTTTTTT
TRBD2	NA	14	TRBV12-3/TRBV12-4	TRBJ2-5	CASGLAGGGETQYF	TGTGCCAGCGGTCTAGCGGGGGGCGGAGAGACCCAGTACTTC
TRBD1	NA	16	TRBV27	TRBJ1-6	CASSTIQGRRNSPLHF	TGTGCCAGCAGTACAATACAGGGGAGGCGTAATTCACCCCTCCACTTT
TRBD1	few	13	TRBV20-1	TRBJ1-2	CSALPGQGHGYTF	TGCAGTGCCCTACCGGGACAGGGTCATGGCTACACCTTC
NA	NA	13	TRBV6-4	TRBJ2-1	CASEKWGYNEQFF	TGTGCCAGCGAAAAGTGGGGCTACAATGAGCAGTTCTTC
TRBD1	once	15	TRBV20-1	TRBJ2-7	CSARDGQGGYNEQYF	TGCAGTGCTAGGGACGGACAGGGAGGCTACAATGAGCAGTACTTC
NA	few	15	TRBV3-1	TRBJ2-3	CASSQDRWGADTQYF	TGCGCCAGCAGCCAAGATAGGTGGGGTGCAGATACGCAGTATTTT
TRBD2	many	16	TRBV4-2	TRBJ2-7	CASSQDKASGNYEQYF	TGTGCCAGCAGCCAAGATAAGGCTAGCGGGAACTACGAGCAGTACTTC
TRBD2	NA	18	TRBV6-5	TRBJ2-3	CASSYPGGSGVNTDTQYF	TGTGCCAGCAGTTACCCCGGAGGTAGCGGGGTAAACACAGATACGCAGTATTTT
TRBD1	NA	16	TRBV4-2	TRBJ1-2	CASSQGQGGVDYGYTF	TGTGCCAGCAGCCAAGGACAGGGCGGCGTGGACTATGGCTACACCTTC
TRBD1	NA	14	TRBV20-1	TRBJ2-7	CSASNRDRVDEQYF	TGCAGTGCCAGCAATCGAGACAGGGTGGACGAGCAGTACTTC
NA	NA	17	TRBV25-1	TRBJ1-2	CASSGGAERRYNYGYTF	TGTGCCAGCAGTGGGGGAGCGGAGCGCCGATATAACTATGGCTACACCTTC
TRBD1	NA	12	TRBV20-1	TRBJ2-3	CSARDLGQEQYF	TGCAGTGCTAGAGATCTGGGACAGGAGCAGTATTTT